The clone carrying this T cell receptor beta chain showed up many times. Its target is not known. Time point described: longitudinal time-point 3. This CDR3 is built from 13 residues. J was trimmed by 9 bases and V by 6 bases; bases with no gene match: 10. Germline CDR1 is DFQATT and CDR2 is SNEGSKA (reference sequence). The entry originates in a study of neurological immune-mediated disorders. General study results and limits: The expanded clones of different subjects shared no CDR3 amino acid sequences (suggesting private repertoires in all groups). The repertoires of 18 of 34 multiple sclerosis patients fell into one related-CDR3 cluster (a possible signature) under phylogenetic grouping.

The cDNA was synthesized by means of template-switch 5'RACE, which was carried out with 10-nucleotide random UMIs. One entry per CDR3 protein results from TCRdb running MiXCR on the 5' RACE reads. The data show tens of thousands of distinct CDR3 sequences, roughly 4.3% seen once. The receptor was derived from a woman aged 60 to 75 with multiple sclerosis. This sequence joins TRBV20-1 and TRBJ2-1; TRBD2 aligns across 8 bases. Material: PBMCs. The CDR3 sequence: CSAPGGHVFEQFF. Written as DNA, the CDR3 is TGCAGTGCCCCGGGGGGGCATGTCTTTGAGCAGTTCTTC.